Listed below are T cell receptor beta chains from one sample, sequenced in a study of Ad26.COV2.S vaccination and SARS-CoV-2 variants. Libraries were prepared by immunoSEQ multiplex PCR; TCRdb keeps only in-frame clonotypes and omits some of them. The sample yields about 410,000 clones, 88% seen once. The material sequenced was peripheral blood, taken in a trial of Ad26.COV2.S vaccine versus placebo. Source of these receptors: a person between 18 and 59 years old who received the Ad26.COV2.S COVID-19 vaccine or a placebo. The CDR3 runs from the conserved cysteine through the conserved F or W. The order of the fields is D gene, CDR3 length, J gene, V gene, clone size, CDR3 DNA, CDR3 protein. A D gene is named only where the DNA matches it firmly. Size tells how often a clone was seen (once, few, many) or the class of an expanded clone, and some rows leave it out.

TRBD2 | 12 | TRBJ2-1 | TRBV6-6 | . | TGTGCCTCCCGGCTAGCGGGACTTGAGCAGTTCTTC | CASRLAGLEQFF
. | 17 | TRBJ2-1 | TRBV5-5 | once | TGTGCCAGCAGCTCCGTAGAAGGACAGAGCTCCTACAATGAGCAGTTCTTC | CASSSVEGQSSYNEQFF
TRBD1 | 19 | TRBJ2-6 | TRBV5-1 | . | TGCGCCAGTACAAGAGCCCCGGGACAGGGGGCGACTGGGGCCAACGTCCTGACTTTC | CASTRAPGQGATGANVLTF
TRBD1 | 15 | TRBJ1-4 | TRBV5-1 | . | TGCGCCAGCAGCTTGGGACAGGGACCTAATGAAAAACTGTTTTTT | CASSLGQGPNEKLFF
. | 11 | TRBJ1-1 | TRBV5-4 | . | TGTGCCGTCACAGGACAAGCAGGAGCTTTCTTT | CAVTGQAGAFF
. | 14 | TRBJ1-2 | TRBV18 | few | TGTGCCAGCTCACCATTGCTCAGCGAGTATGGCTACACCTTC | CASSPLLSEYGYTF
. | 16 | TRBJ1-3 | TRBV5-5 | . | TGTGCCAGCAGCTTGGGGAAGCGCAGCTCTGGAAACACCATATATTTT | CASSLGKRSSGNTIYF
TRBD1 | 13 | TRBJ1-1 | TRBV9 | . | TGTGCCAGCAGCGTAGTTAGGGGGCAGCCAGCTTTCTTT | CASSVVRGQPAFF
TRBD1 | 15 | TRBJ2-2 | TRBV6-5 | . | TGTGCCAGCCCCAGTGACAGGGCGAACACCGGGGAGCTGTTTTTT | CASPSDRANTGELFF
. | 18 | TRBJ1-3 | TRBV9 | . | TGTGCCAGCAGCGTAGTCCCCGCAGGGCTTAGCTCTGGAAACACCATATATTTT | CASSVVPAGLSSGNTIYF
TRBD2 | 18 | TRBJ2-6 | TRBV7-6 | . | TGTGCCAGCAGCTTAGCGGCCGGGGGGGGTAATGGGGCCAACGTCCTGACTTTC | CASSLAAGGGNGANVLTF
. | 14 | TRBJ1-1 | TRBV5-1 | . | TGCGCCAGCAGCTGGGGGGCCCTGAACACTGAAGCTTTCTTT | CASSWGALNTEAFF
. | 14 | TRBJ1-3 | TRBV4-3 | . | TGCGCCAGCAGCCAAGATCTGGCTGGAAACACCATATATTTT | CASSQDLAGNTIYF
TRBD1 | 14 | TRBJ1-2 | TRBV3-1/TRBV3-2 | many | TGTGCCAGCAGCTCCCGGACAGGGTTTTATGGCTACACCTTC | CASSSRTGFYGYTF
TRBD1 | 14 | TRBJ1-2 | TRBV5-4 | . | TGTGCCAGCAGCTGGGACAGGGACCTCTATGGCTACACCTTC | CASSWDRDLYGYTF
. | 15 | TRBJ2-5 | TRBV4-1 | . | TGCGCCAGCAGCCAGCCGAGATATTCCCAAGAGACCCAGTACTTC | CASSQPRYSQETQYF
. | 13 | TRBJ2-7 | TRBV4-1 | . | TGCGCCAGCAGCCAAGGGGGTCGGTACGAGCAGTACTTC | CASSQGGRYEQYF
. | 14 | TRBJ1-6 | TRBV27 | once | TGTGCCAGCAGTTTATCAGGGCTGAATTCACCCCTCCACTTT | CASSLSGLNSPLHF
. | 15 | TRBJ1-1 | TRBV27 | . | TGTGCCAGCAGTGCCGGACGGCAGATGAACACTGAAGCTTTCTTT | CASSAGRQMNTEAFF
TRBD1 | 14 | TRBJ2-1 | TRBV29-1 | . | TGCAGCGTTGAACATGTGGACAGGGACAATGAGCAGTTCTTC | CSVEHVDRDNEQFF
. | 11 | TRBJ1-1 | TRBV27 | few | TGTGCCAGCAGATTAGGGGGAGTTGCTTTCTTT | CASRLGGVAFF
. | 14 | TRBJ1-1 | TRBV5-1 | . | TGCGCCAGCACCAGGGAGGGGAGTGTGACTGAAGCTTTCTTT | CASTREGSVTEAFF
TRBD1 | 14 | TRBJ2-7 | TRBV5-1 | . | TGCGCCAGCAGCGACCCCGGGACAGTATACGAGCAGTACTTC | CASSDPGTVYEQYF
. | 15 | TRBJ1-6 | TRBV6-5 | . | TGTGCCAGCAGTTACGGGTCAGGAGCAAATTCACCCCTCCACTTT | CASSYGSGANSPLHF